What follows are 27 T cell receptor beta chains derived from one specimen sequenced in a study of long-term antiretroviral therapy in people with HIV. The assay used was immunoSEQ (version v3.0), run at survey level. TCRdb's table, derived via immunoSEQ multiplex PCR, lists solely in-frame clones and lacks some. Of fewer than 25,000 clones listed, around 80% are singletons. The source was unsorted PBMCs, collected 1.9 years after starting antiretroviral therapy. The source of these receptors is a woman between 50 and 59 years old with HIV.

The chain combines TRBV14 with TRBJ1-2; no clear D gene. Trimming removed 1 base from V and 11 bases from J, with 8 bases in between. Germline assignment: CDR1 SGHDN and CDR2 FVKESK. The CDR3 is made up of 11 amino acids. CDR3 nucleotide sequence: TGTGCCAGCAGCCAAGGAGGAGGGTACACCTTC. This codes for CASSQGGGYTF.

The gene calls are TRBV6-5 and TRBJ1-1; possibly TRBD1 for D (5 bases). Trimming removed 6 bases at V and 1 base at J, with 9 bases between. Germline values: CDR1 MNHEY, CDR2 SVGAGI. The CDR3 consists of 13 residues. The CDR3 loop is CASRGLGNTEAFF. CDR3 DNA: TGTGCCAGCAGGGGGCTGGGGAACACTGAAGCTTTCTTT.

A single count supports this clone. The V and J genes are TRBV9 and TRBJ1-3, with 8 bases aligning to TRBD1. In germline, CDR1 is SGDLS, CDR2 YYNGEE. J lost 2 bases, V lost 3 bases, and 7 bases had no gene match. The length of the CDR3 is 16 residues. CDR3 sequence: CASSEQPGQAGNTIYF. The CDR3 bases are TGTGCCAGCAGCGAGCAGCCGGGACAGGCTGGAAACACCATATATTTT.

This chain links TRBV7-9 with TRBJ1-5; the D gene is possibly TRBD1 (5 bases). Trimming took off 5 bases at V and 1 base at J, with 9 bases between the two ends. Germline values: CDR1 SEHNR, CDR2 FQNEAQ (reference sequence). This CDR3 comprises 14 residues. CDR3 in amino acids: CASSIRDSNQPQHF. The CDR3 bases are TGTGCCAGCAGCATCCGGGACAGCAATCAGCCCCAGCATTTT.

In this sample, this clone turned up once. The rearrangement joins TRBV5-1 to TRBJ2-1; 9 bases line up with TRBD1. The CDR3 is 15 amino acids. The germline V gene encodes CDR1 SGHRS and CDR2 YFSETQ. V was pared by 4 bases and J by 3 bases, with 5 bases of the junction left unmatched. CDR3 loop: CASSLGQGGYNEQFF. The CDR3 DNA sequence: TGCGCCAGCAGCCTGGGACAGGGTGGCTACAATGAGCAGTTCTTC.

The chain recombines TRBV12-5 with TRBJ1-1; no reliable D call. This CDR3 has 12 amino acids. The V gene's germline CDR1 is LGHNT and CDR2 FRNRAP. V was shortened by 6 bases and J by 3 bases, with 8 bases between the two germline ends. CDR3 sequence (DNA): TGTGCTAGTGGGCAGACCCACACTGAAGCTTTCTTT. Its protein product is CASGQTHTEAFF.

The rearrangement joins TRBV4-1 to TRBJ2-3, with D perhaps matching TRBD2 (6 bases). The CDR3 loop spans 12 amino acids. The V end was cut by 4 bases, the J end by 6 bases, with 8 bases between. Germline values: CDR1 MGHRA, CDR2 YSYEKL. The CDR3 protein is CASSPGGDTQYF. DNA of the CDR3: TGCGCCAGCAGCCCTGGGGGGGATACGCAGTATTTT.

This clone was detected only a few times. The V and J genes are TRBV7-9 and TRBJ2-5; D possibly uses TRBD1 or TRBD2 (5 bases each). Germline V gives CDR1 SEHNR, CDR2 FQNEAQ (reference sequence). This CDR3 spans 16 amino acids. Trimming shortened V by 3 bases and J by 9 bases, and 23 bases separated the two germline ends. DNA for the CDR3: TGTGCCAGCAGCTTCAGTGGGGACCAACGAAAGCTGGCCCAGTACTTC. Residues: CASSFSGDQRKLAQYF.

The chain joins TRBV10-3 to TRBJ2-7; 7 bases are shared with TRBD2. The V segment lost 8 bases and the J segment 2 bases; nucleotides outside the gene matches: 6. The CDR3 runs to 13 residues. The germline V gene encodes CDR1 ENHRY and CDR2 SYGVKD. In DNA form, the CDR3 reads TGTGCCATCCGTGGCGGGGGAACCTACGAGCAGTACTTC. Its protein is CAIRGGGTYEQYF.

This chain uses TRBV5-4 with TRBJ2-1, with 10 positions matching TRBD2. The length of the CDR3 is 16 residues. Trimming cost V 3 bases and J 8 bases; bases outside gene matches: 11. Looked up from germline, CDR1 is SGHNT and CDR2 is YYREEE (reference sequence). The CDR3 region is CASSWQQRGGRDEQFF. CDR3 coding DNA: TGTGCCAGCAGCTGGCAACAGCGGGGGGGCCGGGATGAGCAGTTCTTC.

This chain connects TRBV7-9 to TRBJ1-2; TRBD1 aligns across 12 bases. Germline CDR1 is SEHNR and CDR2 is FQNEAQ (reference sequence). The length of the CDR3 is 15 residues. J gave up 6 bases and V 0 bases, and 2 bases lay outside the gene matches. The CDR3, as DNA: TGTGCCAGCAGCTTAGCGGGACAGGGGGCAGATGGCTACACCTTC. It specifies CASSLAGQGADGYTF.

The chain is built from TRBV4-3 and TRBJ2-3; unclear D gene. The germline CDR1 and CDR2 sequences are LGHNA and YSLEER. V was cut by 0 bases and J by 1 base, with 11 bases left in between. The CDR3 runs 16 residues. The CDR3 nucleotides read TGCGCCAGCAGCCAAGATATGACTTACGGCACAGATACGCAGTATTTT. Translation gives CASSQDMTYGTDTQYF.

CDR3 sequence: CASSKQPETPWTGYGYTF. The CDR3 DNA reads as TGTGCCAGCAGCAAACAGCCCGAGACCCCCTGGACAGGGTATGGCTACACCTTC. The genes are TRBV21-1 and TRBJ1-2; no check of the table's D call, TRBD1, against the DNA was made. TRBV21-1 is noted as a pseudogene. The length of the CDR3 is 18 residues.

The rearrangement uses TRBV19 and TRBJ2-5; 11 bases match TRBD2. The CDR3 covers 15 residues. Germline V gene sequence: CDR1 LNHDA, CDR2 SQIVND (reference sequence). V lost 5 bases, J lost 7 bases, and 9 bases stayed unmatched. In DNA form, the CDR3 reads TGTGCCAGTAGTGGGGAGACTAGCGGGGAAAGGACCCAGTACTTC. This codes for CASSGETSGERTQYF. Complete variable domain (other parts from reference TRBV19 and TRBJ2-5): DGGITQSPKYLFRKEGQNVTLSCEQNLNHDAMYWYRQDPGQGLRLIYYSQIVNDFQKGDIAEGYSVSREKKESFPLTVTSAQKNPTAFYLCASSGETSGERTQYFGPGTRLLVL.

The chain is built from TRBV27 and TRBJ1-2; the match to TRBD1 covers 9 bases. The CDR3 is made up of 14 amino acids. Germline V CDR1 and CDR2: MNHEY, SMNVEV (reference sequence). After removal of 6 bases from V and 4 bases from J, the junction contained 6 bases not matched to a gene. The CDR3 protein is CASRKGQGLYGYTF. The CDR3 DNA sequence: TGTGCCAGCAGAAAGGGACAGGGTCTCTATGGCTACACCTTC.

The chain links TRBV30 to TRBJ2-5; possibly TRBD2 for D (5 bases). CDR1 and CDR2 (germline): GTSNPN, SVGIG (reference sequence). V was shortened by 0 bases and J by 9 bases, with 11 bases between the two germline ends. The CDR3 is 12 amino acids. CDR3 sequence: CAWSVFRRPQYF. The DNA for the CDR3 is TGTGCCTGGAGTGTTTTTCGGAGGCCCCAGTACTTC.

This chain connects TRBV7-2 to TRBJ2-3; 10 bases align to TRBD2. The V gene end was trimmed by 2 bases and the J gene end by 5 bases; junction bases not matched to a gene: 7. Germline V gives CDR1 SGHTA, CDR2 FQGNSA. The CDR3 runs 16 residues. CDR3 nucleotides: TGTGCCAGCAGCTTAAGCGGGGGGGCCCAGAGAGATACGCAGTATTTT. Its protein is CASSLSGGAQRDTQYF.

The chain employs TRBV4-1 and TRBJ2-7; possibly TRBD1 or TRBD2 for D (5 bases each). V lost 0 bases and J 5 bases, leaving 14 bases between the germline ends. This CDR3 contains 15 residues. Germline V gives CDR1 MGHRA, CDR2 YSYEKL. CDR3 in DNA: TGCGCCAGCAGCCAAGAGGGGGTTGATCAAAACGAGCAGTACTTC. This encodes CASSQEGVDQNEQYF.

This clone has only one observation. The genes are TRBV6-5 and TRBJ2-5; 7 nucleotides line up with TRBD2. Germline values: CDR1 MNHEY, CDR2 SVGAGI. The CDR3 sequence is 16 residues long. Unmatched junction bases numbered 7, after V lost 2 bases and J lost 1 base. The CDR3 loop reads CASSYRGPSGQETQYF. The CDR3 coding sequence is TGTGCCAGCAGTTACCGCGGCCCTAGCGGCCAAGAGACCCAGTACTTC.

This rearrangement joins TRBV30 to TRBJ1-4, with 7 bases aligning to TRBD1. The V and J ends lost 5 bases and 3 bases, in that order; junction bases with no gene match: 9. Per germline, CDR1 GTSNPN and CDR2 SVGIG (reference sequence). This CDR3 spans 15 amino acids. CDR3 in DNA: TGTGCCTGGGCCTACAGGGGTTCGTCTAATGAAAAACTGTTTTTT. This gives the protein CAWAYRGSSNEKLFF.

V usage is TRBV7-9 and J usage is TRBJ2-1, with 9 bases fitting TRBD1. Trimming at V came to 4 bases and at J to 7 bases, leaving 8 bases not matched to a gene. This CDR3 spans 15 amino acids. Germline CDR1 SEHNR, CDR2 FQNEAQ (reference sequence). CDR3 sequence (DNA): TGTGCCAGCAGCTCCCTCCTGACAGGGGGAAATGAGCAGTTCTTC. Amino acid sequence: CASSSLLTGGNEQFF.

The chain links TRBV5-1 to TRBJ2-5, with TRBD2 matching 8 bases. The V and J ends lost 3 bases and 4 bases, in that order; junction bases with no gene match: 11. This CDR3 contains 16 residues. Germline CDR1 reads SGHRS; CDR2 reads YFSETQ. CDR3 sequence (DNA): TGCGCCAGCAGCTCAACCCCGGGACTAGGTGCAGAGACCCAGTACTTC. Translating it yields CASSSTPGLGAETQYF.

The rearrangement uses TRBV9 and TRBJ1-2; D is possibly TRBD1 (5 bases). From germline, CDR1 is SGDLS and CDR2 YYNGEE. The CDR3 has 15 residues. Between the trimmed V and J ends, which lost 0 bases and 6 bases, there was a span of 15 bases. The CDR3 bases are TGTGCCAGCAGCGTAGATGGTACCCCAGGGAATGGCTACACCTTC. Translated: CASSVDGTPGNGYTF.

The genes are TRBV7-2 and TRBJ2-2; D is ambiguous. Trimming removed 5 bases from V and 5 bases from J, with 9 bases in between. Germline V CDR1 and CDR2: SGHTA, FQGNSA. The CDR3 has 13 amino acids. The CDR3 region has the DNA TGTGCCAGCAGCCGTCTTTATACCGGGGAGCTGTTTTTT. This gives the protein CASSRLYTGELFF.

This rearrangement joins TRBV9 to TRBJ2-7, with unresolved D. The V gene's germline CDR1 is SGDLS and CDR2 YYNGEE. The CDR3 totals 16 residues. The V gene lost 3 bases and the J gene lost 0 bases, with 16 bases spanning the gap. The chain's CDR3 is CASSASTASSSYEQYF. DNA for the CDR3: TGTGCCAGCAGCGCATCAACAGCTAGTAGCTCCTACGAGCAGTACTTC.

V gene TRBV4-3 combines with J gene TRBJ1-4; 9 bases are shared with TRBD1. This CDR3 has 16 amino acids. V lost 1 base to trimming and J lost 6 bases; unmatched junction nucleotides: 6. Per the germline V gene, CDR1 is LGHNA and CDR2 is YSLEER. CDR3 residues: CASSQGLWTGDEKLFF. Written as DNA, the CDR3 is TGCGCCAGCAGCCAAGGCCTCTGGACAGGGGATGAAAAACTGTTTTTT.

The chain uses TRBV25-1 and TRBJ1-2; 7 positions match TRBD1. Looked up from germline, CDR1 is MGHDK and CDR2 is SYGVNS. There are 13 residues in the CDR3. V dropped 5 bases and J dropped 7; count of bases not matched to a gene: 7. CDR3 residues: CASSPRDSTGYTF. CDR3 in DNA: TGTGCCAGCAGTCCCCGGGACAGCACTGGCTACACCTTC.